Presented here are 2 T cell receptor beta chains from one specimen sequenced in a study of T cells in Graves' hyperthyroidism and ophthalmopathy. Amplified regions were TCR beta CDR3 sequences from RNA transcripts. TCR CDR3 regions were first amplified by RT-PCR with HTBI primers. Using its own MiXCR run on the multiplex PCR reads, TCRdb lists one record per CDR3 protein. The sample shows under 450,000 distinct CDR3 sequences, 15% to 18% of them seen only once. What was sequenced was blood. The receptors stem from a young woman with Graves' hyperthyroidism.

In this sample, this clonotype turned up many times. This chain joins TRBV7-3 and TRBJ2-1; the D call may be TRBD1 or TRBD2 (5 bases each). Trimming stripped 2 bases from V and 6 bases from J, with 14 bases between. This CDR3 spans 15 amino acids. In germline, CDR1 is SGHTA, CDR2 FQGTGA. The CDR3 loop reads CASSLWAGRVNEQFF. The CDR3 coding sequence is TGTGCCAGCAGCTTATGGGCAGGGCGGGTCAATGAGCAGTTCTTC.

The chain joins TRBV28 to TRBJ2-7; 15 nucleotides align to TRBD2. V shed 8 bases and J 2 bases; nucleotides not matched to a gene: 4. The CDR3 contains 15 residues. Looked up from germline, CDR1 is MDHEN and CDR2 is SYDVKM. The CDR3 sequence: CASGRTSGRAYEQYF. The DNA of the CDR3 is TGTGCCAGCGGAAGGACTAGCGGGAGGGCCTACGAGCAGTACTTC.